The TCR beta chain under discussion was sequenced for a study of blood T cell repertoires in COVID-19 (dated by TCRdb to the early 2020s). With respect to the entire study: Samples covering the acute and convalescent phases of COVID-19 were provided by collaborators in the United States, Italy and Spain. The material from the prospective study consisted of cDNA or gDNA derived from T cells, B-cell-depleted T cells, or PBMCs. Subjects who had been exposed to COVID-19, were actively infected with it, or had recovered from it provided the deeply sampled blood TCRbeta repertoires that made up the dataset. The samples were drawn from the first 160 participants of the ongoing ImmuneRACE study and from under 1,500 subjects provided by 6 global collaborators. A de-identified subject ID, COVID-19 status, age in years and sex were almost always included in the sample metadata. The repertoires were made available in a free public database intended to serve as a resource for research on the immune response to SARS-CoV-2. Where available, HLA class I and class II types were obtained from metadata supplied by the sample provider rather than from assay-based typing. The research as a whole found: Clinical and demographic metadata were provided uncurated, with the amount varying by source and participant.

Whole blood was collected in K2EDTA tubes by collaborating institutions according to the institutions' own protocols. For TCRbeta analysis, collaborators shipped samples as frozen whole blood, isolated PBMCs, or DNA extracted from either of those sample types. A word on this clone: Its antigen target is currently unknown. No per-base quality is available; no much larger clone lies one base away.

The CDR3 goes from the cysteine to the phenylalanine over 14 residues. The sequence is cut down to CDR3 DNA, 42 bases in frame from base 1. According to the germline V gene (reference sequence), CDR1 reads MNHEY and CDR2 reads SMNVEV. V is pared back by 5 bases and J by 7 bases, with 14 bases lying between the germline termini. TCRbeta CDR3 regions were amplified from genomic DNA by means of the immunoSEQ Assay, a bias-controlled multiplex PCR. Per the authors' processing: The number of nucleated cells in each sample was estimated from the amplification of reference gene primers within the assay. To quantify the absolute abundance of each unique TCRbeta CDR3 rearrangement, sequence reads were collapsed and filtered. Productive Simpson clonality was computed per sample as the square root of Simpson's diversity index over productive rearrangements. TCRdb obtained this table from immuneACCESS and retained in-frame rearrangements with V and J assigned. These tables miss some clones; where compared with another copy, unresolved V genes account for less than half of the shortfall, and the remainder is unexplained. V and J calls and clone size follow that table, whereas D and trimming were derived from the DNA. This sample comprises 81,000 or so clones, roughly 88% of them detected only once. Clones ranked in the top ten supply about 8% of the sample.

Recombination joined TRBV27 with TRBJ1-4; perhaps TRBD1 is the D gene, with 6 bases matching. The origin of this receptor is a man between 50 and 59 years old with active COVID-19. Sequenced sample: peripheral blood. The DNA sequence is given as TGTGCCAGCAGTCCGGGGGGCGAGGCTGAAAAACTGTTTTTT. Translated, this is CASSPGGEAEKLFF.